Sequencing of this T cell receptor (beta chain) was carried out in a study of shared clonotypes between healthy human individuals. Trimming shortened V by 2 bases and J by 2 bases, and 7 bases separated the two germline ends. The CDR3 spans 13 residues. Measured with immunoSEQ multiplex PCR; TCRdb has only the in-frame clones, and not every one. The profile shows about 680,000 clones, less than 85% of them singletons. The gene calls are TRBV6-7 and TRBJ2-7; no clear D gene. TRBV6-7 is flagged as an ORF with uncertain function. The material sequenced was memory CD4+ T cells sorted from blood. The subset here: CD45RA-negative fraction. The clonotype originates from a woman aged 30 to 39 in good health. CDR3 amino acids: CASSYQRAYEQYF. The CDR3 DNA reads TGTGCCAGCAGTTACCAGCGCGCCTACGAGCAGTACTTC.